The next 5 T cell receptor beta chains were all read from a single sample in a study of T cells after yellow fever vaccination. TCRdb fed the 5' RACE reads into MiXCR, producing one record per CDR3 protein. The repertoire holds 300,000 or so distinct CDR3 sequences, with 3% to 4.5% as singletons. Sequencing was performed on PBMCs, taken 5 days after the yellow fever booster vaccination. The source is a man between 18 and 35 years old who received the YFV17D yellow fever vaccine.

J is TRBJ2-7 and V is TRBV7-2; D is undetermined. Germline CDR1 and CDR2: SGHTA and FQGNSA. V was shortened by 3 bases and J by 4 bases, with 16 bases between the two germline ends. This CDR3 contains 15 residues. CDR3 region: CASSFGSGVLYEQYV. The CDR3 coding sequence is TGTGCCAGCAGCTTCGGGTCTGGGGTCCTTTACGAGCAGTACGTC.

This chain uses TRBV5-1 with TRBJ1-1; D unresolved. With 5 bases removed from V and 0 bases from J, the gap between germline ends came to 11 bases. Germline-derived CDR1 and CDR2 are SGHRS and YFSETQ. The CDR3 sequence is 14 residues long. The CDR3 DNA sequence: TGCGCCAGCAGGGGCCGTTTTATGAACACTGAAGCTTTCTTT. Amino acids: CASRGRFMNTEAFF.

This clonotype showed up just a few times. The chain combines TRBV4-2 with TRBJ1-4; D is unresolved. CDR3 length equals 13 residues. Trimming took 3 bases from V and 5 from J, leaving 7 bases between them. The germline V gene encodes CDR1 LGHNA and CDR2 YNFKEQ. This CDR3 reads CASSQSGNEKLFF. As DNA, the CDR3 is TGTGCCAGCAGCCAGTCGGGGAATGAAAAACTGTTTTTT.

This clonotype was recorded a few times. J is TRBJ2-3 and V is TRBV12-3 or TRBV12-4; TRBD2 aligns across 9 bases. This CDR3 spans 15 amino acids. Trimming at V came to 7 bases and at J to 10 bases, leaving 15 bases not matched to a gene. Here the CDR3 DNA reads TGTGCCAGCACCCTGGTCGGGGCTAGCGGGGCGGCGCAGTATTTT. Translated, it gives CASTLVGASGAAQYF.

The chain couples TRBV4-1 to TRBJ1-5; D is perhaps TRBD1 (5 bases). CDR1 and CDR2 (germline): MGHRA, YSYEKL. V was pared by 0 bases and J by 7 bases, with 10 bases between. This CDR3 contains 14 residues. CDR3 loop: CASSQDNQGQPQHF. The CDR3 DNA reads TGCGCCAGCAGCCAAGATAACCAGGGACAGCCCCAGCATTTT.